This TCR beta chain was recovered during a study of cytomegalovirus exposure and HLA in healthy donors. General study findings and limits: A reported reduction in N-insertions relative to the approximately 600-donor mean was seen in an Asian-associated ancestry cluster in a later analysis. TCR beta V segments were, for the most part, productive about 90% or about 30% of the time in an earlier analysis. Reports indicate that TCR beta sequences accurately predicted the HLA-A and HLA-B alleles of most subjects.

A multiplex PCR was run with 60 Vbeta primers and 13 Jbeta primers. Measured with immunoSEQ multiplex PCR; TCRdb has only the in-frame clones, and not every one. This sample has approximately 150,000 clones, with about 75% found just once. Trimming removed 0 bases from V and 4 bases from J, with 9 bases in between. The CDR3 totals 14 residues. Germline-derived CDR1 and CDR2 are LGHNA and YSLEER. Regarding this clone: Antigen specificity is unknown.

This clonotype was sampled from a female donor in good health and CMV-seronegative. What was sequenced was PBMCs. The chain joins TRBV4-3 to TRBJ2-5; TRBD2 is a possible D gene (6 bases). In nucleotides, the CDR3 is TGCGCCAGCAGCCAAGATACGCGGGGAGAGACCCAGTACTTC. It is translated as CASSQDTRGETQYF.